This T cell receptor (beta chain) is drawn from a study of blood T cell repertoires in COVID-19. The overall study: Samples taken during acute and convalescent COVID-19 were collected in the United States, Italy and Spain. T cells, B-cell-depleted T cells, or PBMCs provided the cDNA or gDNA that served as material.

Per the study methods: Estimates of nucleated cell counts were drawn from the amplification of reference gene primers. The method was immunoSEQ multiplex PCR; TCRdb's version includes in-frame clones alone and lacks a portion of them. V and J calls and clone size follow that table, whereas D and trimming were derived from the DNA. The repertoire consists of some 190,000 clones, with more than 80% occurring once and the leading ten covering roughly 8.2%. With 5 bases removed from V and 8 bases from J, the gap between germline ends came to 15 bases. The CDR3 spans 13 residues. V and J are TRBV12-3 or TRBV12-4 and TRBJ1-1, with no clear D. Sequencing used peripheral blood. The clonotype was recovered from a woman aged 55-75 years with acute or convalescent COVID-19. The CDR3 reads CASSIGRSGEAFF. The CDR3 DNA follows: TGTGCCAGCAGTATAGGACGGTCCGGGGAAGCTTTCTTT.